Below are 15 T cell receptor beta chains sequenced from a single sample in a study of shared clonotypes between healthy human individuals. Assay: immunoSEQ multiplex PCR; the TCRdb copy retains only in-frame clones and omits some. This table holds about 2.1 million clones, about 93% found once. The naive CD8 fraction comprised CD45RO-negative cells positively selected for CCR7 and excluded terminally differentiated effector memory CD45RA+ cells. Sequencing was done on a sample of naive CD8+ T cells from PBMCs. Receptor source: a young man in good health. Some clones in this sample may be carry-over from other donors' samples.

The chain employs TRBV28 and TRBJ2-2, with a possible D match to TRBD1 (5 bases). Germline V gene sequence: CDR1 MDHEN, CDR2 SYDVKM. CDR3 length: 16 residues. Between the trimmed V and J ends, which lost 5 bases and 0 bases, there was a span of 13 bases. CDR3 amino acids: CASSTSTESNTGELFF. CDR3 sequence (DNA): TGTGCCAGCAGTACATCGACAGAGTCGAACACCGGGGAGCTGTTTTTT.

The chain is built from TRBV5-1 and TRBJ2-7, with D unresolved. The CDR3 contains 14 residues. Trimming pared 0 bases from V and 0 bases from J, leaving 7 bases between. In germline, CDR1 is SGHRS, CDR2 YFSETQ. DNA for the CDR3: TGCGCCAGCAGCTTGGCCACCCGCTCCTACGAGCAGTACTTC. It translates to CASSLATRSYEQYF.

V is TRBV19 and J is TRBJ2-5; D possibly corresponds to TRBD2 (5 bases). Trimming left V 5 bases short and J 5 bases short, with 12 bases between. This CDR3 is built from 13 residues. From germline, CDR1 is LNHDA and CDR2 SQIVND (reference sequence). The DNA for the CDR3 is TGTGCCAGTAGTTGGATGCGCGGGGAGACCCAGTACTTC. Protein sequence: CASSWMRGETQYF.

As concerns this clone: This same CDR3 is encoded by further DNA sequences in the sample. The chain employs TRBV19 and TRBJ1-1, with 7 bases that match TRBD1. Germline V gives CDR1 LNHDA, CDR2 SQIVND (reference sequence). V gave up 3 bases and J gave up 4 bases; unmatched junction bases: 5. This CDR3 contains 14 residues. The CDR3, as DNA: TGTGCCAGTAGTATCCGACAGGGCGGCACTGAAGCTTTCTTT. Translated: CASSIRQGGTEAFF.

The CDR3 protein is CAPPGGQGRLAQETQYF. DNA for the CDR3: TGTGCCCCCCCCGGGGGACAGGGTCGTTTAGCTCAAGAGACCCAGTACTTC. V usage is TRBV10-3 and J usage is TRBJ2-5; 9 bases line up with TRBD1. Germline V gene sequence: CDR1 ENHRY, CDR2 SYGVKD. Unmatched junction bases numbered 18, after V lost 11 bases and J lost 2 bases. The CDR3 has 17 residues.

The count of this clone is one. The rearrangement links TRBV7-6 to TRBJ2-1, with a possible D match to TRBD1 (6 bases). The V and J ends lost 5 bases and 8 bases respectively, with 19 bases between them. This CDR3 region has 15 residues. Germline V gene data show CDR1 as SGHVS and CDR2 as FNYEAQ. CDR3 DNA sequence: TGTGCCAGCAGCCCCGGGCCTAGCCCAGGGGATGAGCAGTTCTTC. It is translated as CASSPGPSPGDEQFF.

The table lists this clone with a count of one. The gene calls are TRBV29-1 and TRBJ2-1; possibly TRBD2 for D (5 bases). The CDR3 is 16 amino acids. Germline V gene sequence: CDR1 SQVTM, CDR2 ANQGSEA. Trimming stripped 0 bases from V and 0 bases from J, with 12 bases between. The CDR3 sequence is CSVEDPAGSSYNEQFF. In DNA form, the CDR3 reads TGCAGCGTTGAAGATCCTGCGGGCAGCTCCTACAATGAGCAGTTCTTC.

This clone was detected once. This chain links TRBV11-2 with TRBJ2-5, with 7 bases aligning to TRBD2. The CDR3 contains 14 residues. Germline V lookup: CDR1 SGHAT, CDR2 FQNNGV. After removal of 5 bases from V and 2 bases from J, the junction contained 5 bases not matched to a gene. CDR3 nucleotide sequence: TGTGCCAGCAGCCCGACTAGCTATCAAGAGACCCAGTACTTC. Encoded protein: CASSPTSYQETQYF.

V usage is TRBV7-5 and J usage is TRBJ2-7; TRBD1 is the table's D call, not checked against the DNA. TRBV7-5 is termed a pseudogene. The CDR3 is 15 amino acids. The CDR3: CVRSKQPLVSYEQYF. The CDR3 nucleotides read TGTGTCAGAAGTAAACAGCCTCTCGTCTCCTACGAGCAGTACTTC.

The rearrangement uses TRBV28 and TRBJ1-3; 7 bases line up with TRBD1. V lost 3 bases and J lost 3; bases outside the gene matches: 8. Germline loops: CDR1 MDHEN, CDR2 SYDVKM. The CDR3 spans 16 residues. CDR3 loop: CASSLIPGGNGNTIYF. In DNA, the CDR3 is TGTGCCAGCAGTTTGATCCCAGGGGGGAATGGAAACACCATATATTTT. Together with reference TRBV28 and TRBJ1-3, the CDR3 gives the full variable domain: DVKVTQSSRYLVKRTGEKVFLECVQDMDHENMFWYRQDPGLGLRLIYFSYDVKMKEKGDIPEGYSVSREKKERFSLILESASTNQTSMYLCASSLIPGGNGNTIYFGEGSWLTVV.

The J gene is TRBJ2-1, the V gene TRBV29-1; D call uncertain. This CDR3 region has 12 residues. Trimming removed 7 bases from V and 6 bases from J, with 13 bases in between. The germline V gene has CDR1 SQVTM and CDR2 ANQGSEA. The CDR3 sequence is CSAPFGINEQFF. As DNA, the CDR3 is TGCAGCGCCCCGTTTGGAATCAATGAGCAGTTCTTC.

The chain uses TRBV7-2 and TRBJ2-1; TRBD2 matches 7 bases. Per the germline V gene, CDR1 is SGHTA and CDR2 is FQGNSA. V was clipped by 5 bases and J by 0 bases; unmatched bases: 7. This CDR3 is 16 amino acids long. This CDR3 is CASSRRGGSSYNEQFF. For the CDR3, the DNA is TGTGCCAGCAGCAGACGTGGCGGGAGCTCCTACAATGAGCAGTTCTTC.

Notes on this clone: Other DNA sequences in the sample encode the same CDR3. The chain couples TRBV11-2 to TRBJ2-7; no reliable D call. There are 12 residues in the CDR3. CDR1 SGHAT and CDR2 FQNNGV come from the germline V gene. Trimming stripped 6 bases from V and 1 base from J, with 7 bases between. The DNA for the CDR3 is TGTGCCAGCAGTTGGTCTTCCTACGAGCAGTACTTC. Translating it yields CASSWSSYEQYF.

This chain joins TRBV7-9 and TRBJ1-2; D not resolved. Germline V gives CDR1 SEHNR, CDR2 FQNEAQ (reference sequence). This CDR3 region has 16 residues. V lost 1 base to trimming and J lost 0 bases, with 12 bases between them. The CDR3: CASSLGPRGSNYGYTF. The CDR3 region has the DNA TGTGCCAGCAGCTTAGGACCCAGAGGGTCTAACTATGGCTACACCTTC.

The chain uses TRBV29-1 and TRBJ2-6; D perhaps matches TRBD1 (5 bases). The CDR3 spans 15 residues. CDR1 and CDR2 from the germline V gene are SQVTM and ANQGSEA. Between the trimmed V and J ends, which lost 2 bases and 0 bases, there was a span of 8 bases. The CDR3 sequence is CSVEQGISGANVLTF. The CDR3 nucleotides read TGCAGCGTTGAACAGGGAATCTCTGGGGCCAACGTCCTGACTTTC.